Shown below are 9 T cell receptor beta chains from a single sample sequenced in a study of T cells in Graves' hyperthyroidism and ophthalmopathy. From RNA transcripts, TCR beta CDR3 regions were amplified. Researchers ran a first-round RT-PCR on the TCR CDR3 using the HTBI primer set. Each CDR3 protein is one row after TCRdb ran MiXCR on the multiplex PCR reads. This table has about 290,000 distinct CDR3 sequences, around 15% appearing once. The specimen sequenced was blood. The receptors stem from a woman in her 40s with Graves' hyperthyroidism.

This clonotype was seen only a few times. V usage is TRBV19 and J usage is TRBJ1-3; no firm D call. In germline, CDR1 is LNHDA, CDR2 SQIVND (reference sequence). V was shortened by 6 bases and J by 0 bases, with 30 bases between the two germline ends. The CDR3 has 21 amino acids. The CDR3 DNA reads TGTGCCAGTAGGGGAACAGACGGATACCCTTTCTCAATCCACTCTGGAAACACCATATATTTT. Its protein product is CASRGTDGYPFSIHSGNTIYF.

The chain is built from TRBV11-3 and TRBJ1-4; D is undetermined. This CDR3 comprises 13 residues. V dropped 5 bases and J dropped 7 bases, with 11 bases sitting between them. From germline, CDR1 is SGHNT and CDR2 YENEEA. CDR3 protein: CASSPRTSEKLFF. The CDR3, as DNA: TGTGCCAGCAGCCCCCGGACCAGTGAAAAACTGTTTTTT.

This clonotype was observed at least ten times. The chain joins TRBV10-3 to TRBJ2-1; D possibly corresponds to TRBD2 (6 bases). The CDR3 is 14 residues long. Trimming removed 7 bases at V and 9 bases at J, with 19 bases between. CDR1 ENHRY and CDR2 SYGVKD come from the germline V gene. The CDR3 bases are TGTGCCATCATGGCGGGTCCAACGGGGGTTGAGCAGTTCTTC. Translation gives CAIMAGPTGVEQFF.

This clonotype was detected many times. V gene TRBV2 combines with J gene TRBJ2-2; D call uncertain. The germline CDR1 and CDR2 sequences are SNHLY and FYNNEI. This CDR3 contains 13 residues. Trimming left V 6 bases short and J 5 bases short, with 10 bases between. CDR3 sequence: CASRPIQTGELFF. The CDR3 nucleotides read TGTGCCAGCAGACCTATACAGACCGGGGAGCTGTTTTTT.

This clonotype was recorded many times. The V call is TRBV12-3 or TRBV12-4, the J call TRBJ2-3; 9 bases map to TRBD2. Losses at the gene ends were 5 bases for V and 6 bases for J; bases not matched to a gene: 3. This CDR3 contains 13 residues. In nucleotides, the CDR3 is TGTGCCAGCAGTCCCAGCGGGAGGGATACGCAGTATTTT. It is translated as CASSPSGRDTQYF.

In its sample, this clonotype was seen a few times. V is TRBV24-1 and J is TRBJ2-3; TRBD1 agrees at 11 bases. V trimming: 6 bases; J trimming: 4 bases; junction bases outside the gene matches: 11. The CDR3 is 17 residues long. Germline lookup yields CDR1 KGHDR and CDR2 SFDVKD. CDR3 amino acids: CATSPLWDRGSPDTQYF. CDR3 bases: TGTGCCACCAGTCCTTTGTGGGACAGGGGGAGCCCAGATACGCAGTATTTT.

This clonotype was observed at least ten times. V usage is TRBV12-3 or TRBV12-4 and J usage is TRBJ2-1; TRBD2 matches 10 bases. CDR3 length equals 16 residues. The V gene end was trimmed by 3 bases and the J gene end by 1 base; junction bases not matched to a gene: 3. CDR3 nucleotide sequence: TGTGCCAGCAGTTTCCGGACTAGCGGATCCTACAATGAGCAGTTCTTC. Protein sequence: CASSFRTSGSYNEQFF.

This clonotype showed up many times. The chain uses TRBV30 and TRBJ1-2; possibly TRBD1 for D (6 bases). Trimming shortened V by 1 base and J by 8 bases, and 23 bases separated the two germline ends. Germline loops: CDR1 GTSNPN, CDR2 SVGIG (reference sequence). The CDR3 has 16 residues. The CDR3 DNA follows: TGTGCCTGGAGTGCCCCCAGGACAGCGACGGTAGGAGGCTACACCTTC. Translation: CAWSAPRTATVGGYTF.

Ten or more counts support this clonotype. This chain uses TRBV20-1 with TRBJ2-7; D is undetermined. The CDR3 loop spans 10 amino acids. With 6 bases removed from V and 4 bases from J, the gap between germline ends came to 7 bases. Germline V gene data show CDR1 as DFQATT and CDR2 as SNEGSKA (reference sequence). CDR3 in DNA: TGCAGTGCATCTTATTACGAGCAGTACTTC. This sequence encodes CSASYYEQYF.